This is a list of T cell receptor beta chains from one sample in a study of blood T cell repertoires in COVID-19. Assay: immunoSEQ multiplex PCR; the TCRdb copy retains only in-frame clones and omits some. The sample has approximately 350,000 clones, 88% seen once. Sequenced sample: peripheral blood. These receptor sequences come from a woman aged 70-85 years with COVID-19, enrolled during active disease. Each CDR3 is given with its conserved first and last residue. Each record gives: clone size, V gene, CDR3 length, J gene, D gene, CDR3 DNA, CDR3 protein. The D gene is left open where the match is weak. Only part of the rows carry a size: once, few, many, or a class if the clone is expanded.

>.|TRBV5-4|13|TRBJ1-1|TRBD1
TGTGCCAGCAACCGACAGGGGAACACTGAAGCTTTCTTT
CASNRQGNTEAFF
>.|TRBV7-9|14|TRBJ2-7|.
TGTGCCAGCAGTCCCGCCGGGGGGCAGTACGAGCAGTACTTC
CASSPAGGQYEQYF
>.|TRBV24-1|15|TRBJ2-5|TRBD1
TGTGCCACCAGTGAAGGGGACAGAATCCAAGAGACCCAGTACTTC
CATSEGDRIQETQYF
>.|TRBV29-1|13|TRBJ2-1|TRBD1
TGCAGCGTTGGGCAGGGGGTCTACAATGAGCAGTTCTTC
CSVGQGVYNEQFF
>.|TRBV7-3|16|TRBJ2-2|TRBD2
TGTGCCAGCAGCTTAGGTGGCGGGGGGGCCACCGGGGAGCTGTTTTTT
CASSLGGGGATGELFF
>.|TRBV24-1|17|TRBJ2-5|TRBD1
TGTGCCACCAGTGACCCCAGGGGACAGGGGGAACAAGAGACCCAGTACTTC
CATSDPRGQGEQETQYF
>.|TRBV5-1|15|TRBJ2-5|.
TGCGCCAGCAGCCGCAAAGCCGGGGAAAAAGAGACCCAGTACTTC
CASSRKAGEKETQYF
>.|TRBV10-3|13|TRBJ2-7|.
TGTGCCATCAGTGAGGGACAGTCCTACGAGCAGTACTTC
CAISEGQSYEQYF
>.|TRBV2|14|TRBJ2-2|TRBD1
TGTGCCAGCAGGCGACAGGGCAATAGCGGGGAGCTGTTTTTT
CASRRQGNSGELFF
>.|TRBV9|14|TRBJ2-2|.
TGTGCCAGCAGCGCTAGCCCCTACACCGGGGAGCTGTTTTTT
CASSASPYTGELFF
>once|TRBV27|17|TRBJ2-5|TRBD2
TGTGCCAGCAGCCCCTACGAACTAGCGGGGGAAGGAGAGACCCAGTACTTC
CASSPYELAGEGETQYF
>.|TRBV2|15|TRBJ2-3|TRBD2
TGTGCCAGCAAAGGGGAGGGACTAGTGCTGAATACGCAGTATTTT
CASKGEGLVLNTQYF
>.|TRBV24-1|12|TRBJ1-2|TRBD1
TGTGCCACCAGCGGACAGGGGCTGGGCTACACCTTC
CATSGQGLGYTF
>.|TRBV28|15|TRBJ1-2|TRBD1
TGTGCCAGCAGCCCTGATTGGACAGGAGTCTATGGCTACACCTTC
CASSPDWTGVYGYTF
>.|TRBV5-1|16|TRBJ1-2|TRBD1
TGCGCCAGCAGCCCCGACTCCTGGACAGGGGACTATGGCTACACCTTC
CASSPDSWTGDYGYTF
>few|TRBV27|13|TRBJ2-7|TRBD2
TGTGCCAGCAGTTTGACTAGCCGGGTCGAGCAGTACTTC
CASSLTSRVEQYF
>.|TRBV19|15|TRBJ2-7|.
TGTGCCAGTAGTATCATAGCCGGGTTCTCCTACGAGCAGTACTTC
CASSIIAGFSYEQYF
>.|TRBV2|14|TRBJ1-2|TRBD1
TGTGCCAGCAGATTTCATGGACAGGGAGGAGGCTACACCTTC
CASRFHGQGGGYTF
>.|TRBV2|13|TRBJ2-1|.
TGTGCCACCTCCGTCTACTCCTACAATGAGCAGTTCTTC
CATSVYSYNEQFF
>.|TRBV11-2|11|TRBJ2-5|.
TGTGCCAGCAGTCCCTCGGAGACCCAGTACTTC
CASSPSETQYF
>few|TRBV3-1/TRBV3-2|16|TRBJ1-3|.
TGTGCCAGCAGCCAATTATACAGAGACTCTGGAAACACCATATATTTT
CASSQLYRDSGNTIYF
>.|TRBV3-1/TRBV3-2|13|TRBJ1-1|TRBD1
TGTGCCAGCCTGGACAGGTTGAACACTGAAGCTTTCTTT
CASLDRLNTEAFF
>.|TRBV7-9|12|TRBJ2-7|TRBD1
TGTGCCATCGTTGTACAGGGGTTCGAGCAGTACTTC
CAIVVQGFEQYF
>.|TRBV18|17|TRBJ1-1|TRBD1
TGTGCCAGCTCACCAACCACAGGGGCTGTAATGAACACTGAAGCTTTCTTT
CASSPTTGAVMNTEAFF
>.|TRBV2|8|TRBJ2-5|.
TGTGCCAGCAGTCTCCAGTACTTC
CASSLQYF
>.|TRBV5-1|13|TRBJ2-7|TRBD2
TGCGCCAGCAGTAAGGGAGGGCATTACGAGCAGTACTTC
CASSKGGHYEQYF
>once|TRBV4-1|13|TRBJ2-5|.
TGCGCCAGCAGCCAAGATCAGTTAGAGACCCAGTACTTC
CASSQDQLETQYF
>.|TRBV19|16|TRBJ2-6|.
TGTGCCAGTAGTATCACAGGAAGCTCTGGGGCCAACGTCCTGACTTTC
CASSITGSSGANVLTF
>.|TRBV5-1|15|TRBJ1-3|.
TGCGCCAGCAGCCGGCCCAGGGTGTCGGGAAACACCATATATTTT
CASSRPRVSGNTIYF
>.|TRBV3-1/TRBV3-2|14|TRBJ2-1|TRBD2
TGTGCCAGCACGCTAGCGGGGGGGAGGAACGAGCAGTTCTTC
CASTLAGGRNEQFF
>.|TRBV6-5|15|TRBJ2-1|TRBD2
TGTGCCAGCAGTCCCGGGACTAGCCCCTACAATGAGCAGTTCTTC
CASSPGTSPYNEQFF
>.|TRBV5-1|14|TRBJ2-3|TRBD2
TGCGCCAGCACCCTGGGAGGGGTGGCAGATACGCAGTATTTT
CASTLGGVADTQYF
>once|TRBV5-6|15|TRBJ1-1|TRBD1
TGTGCCAGCAGCTCAGGGGGCATGGCGAACACTGAAGCTTTCTTT
CASSSGGMANTEAFF
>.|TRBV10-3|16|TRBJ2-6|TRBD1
TGTGCCGTTTACCGGGACAGGGGGCCTGGGGCCAACGTCCTGACTTTC
CAVYRDRGPGANVLTF
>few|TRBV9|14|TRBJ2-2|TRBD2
TGTGCCAGCAGCCCGGGACTAGCTACCGGGGAGCTGTTTTTT
CASSPGLATGELFF
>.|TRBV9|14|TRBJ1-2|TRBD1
TGTGCCAGCAGCGAGGGGACAGGGGATTATGGCTACACCTTC
CASSEGTGDYGYTF
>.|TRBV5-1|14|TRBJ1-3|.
TGCGCCAGCAGCTTGGTAGGGGCTGGGAACACCATATATTTT
CASSLVGAGNTIYF
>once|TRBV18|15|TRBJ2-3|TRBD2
TGTGCCAGCTCACAAACTAGCGGGGGAACAGATACGCAGTATTTT
CASSQTSGGTDTQYF
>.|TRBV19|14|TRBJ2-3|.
TGTGCCAGTAGTATAGGGTATTCGGCAGATACGCAGTATTTT
CASSIGYSADTQYF
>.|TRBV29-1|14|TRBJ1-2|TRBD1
TGCAGCGTCCAAAACCGGGACAGGGAAATCGGCTACACCTTC
CSVQNRDREIGYTF
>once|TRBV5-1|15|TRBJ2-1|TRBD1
TGCGCCAGCAGCCCCCCCGGACAGGGCTACAATGAGCAGTTCTTC
CASSPPGQGYNEQFF
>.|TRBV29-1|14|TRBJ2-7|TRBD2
TGCAGCGTTGGTTTCTCGCGGGGGTTCTACGAGCAGTACTTC
CSVGFSRGFYEQYF
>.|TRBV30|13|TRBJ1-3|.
TGTGCCTGGATCGGGGACTCTGGAAACACCATATATTTT
CAWIGDSGNTIYF
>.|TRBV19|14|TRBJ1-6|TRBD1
TGTGCCAGTACCCTCACAGGGGGGAATTCACCCCTCCACTTT
CASTLTGGNSPLHF
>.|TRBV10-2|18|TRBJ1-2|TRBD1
TGCGCCAGCAGTGAGCCCTTCGCGGGACAGATTTCTAACTATGGCTACACCTTC
CASSEPFAGQISNYGYTF